This record concerns one T cell receptor beta chain sequence. This sample is drawn from a study of blood T cell repertoires in COVID-19. Measured with immunoSEQ multiplex PCR; TCRdb has only the in-frame clones, and not every one. There are roughly 18,000 clones in the sample; 80% to 90% occur only once, and more than 6.5% lies in the top ten. Germline CDR1 reads SGHAT; CDR2 reads FQNNGV. The V gene end was trimmed by 7 bases and the J gene end by 6 bases; junction bases not matched to a gene: 14. The CDR3 loop spans 17 amino acids. The chain couples TRBV11-2 to TRBJ2-3; 12 nucleotides align to TRBD2. The sequencing sample was made of peripheral blood. The TCR originated in a woman between 55 and 75 years old with active COVID-19. Written as DNA, the CDR3 is TGTGCCAGCACTTCTTCCGTTCCCCTAGCGGGGGGGGATACGCAGTATTTT. Amino acid sequence: CASTSSVPLAGGDTQYF.